These 5 T cell receptor beta chains share one sample of origin, sequenced in a study of blood T cell repertoires in COVID-19. Assay used: immunoSEQ multiplex PCR; TCRdb lists only in-frame clones, some missing. The table has tens of thousands of clones, 84% seen once. Sequenced input: peripheral blood. The receptors come from a man aged 45-65 years with active COVID-19.

This chain uses TRBV5-1 with TRBJ2-7, with D possibly matching TRBD1 (6 bases). The CDR3 runs 13 residues. Trimming pared 1 base from V and 2 bases from J, leaving 7 bases between. The germline V gene has CDR1 SGHRS and CDR2 YFSETQ. The DNA for the CDR3 is TGCGCCAGCAGCTTGTCAGGGGCCTACGAGCAGTACTTC. Encoded protein: CASSLSGAYEQYF.

This chain uses TRBV6-5 with TRBJ2-5; 7 bases align to TRBD2. CDR3 size: 15 residues. With 2 bases clipped from V and 1 base from J, the junction kept 4 bases outside the gene matches. Germline CDR1 and CDR2: MNHEY and SVGAGI. The CDR3 spells CASSYGGGTQETQYF. DNA for the CDR3: TGTGCCAGCAGTTACGGGGGGGGGACCCAAGAGACCCAGTACTTC.

The V gene is TRBV18, the J gene TRBJ1-4; a possible D gene is TRBD1 (6 bases). The germline CDR1 and CDR2 sequences are KGHSH and LQKENI. This CDR3 is built from 14 residues. V was shortened by 3 bases and J by 5 bases, with 10 bases between the two germline ends. CDR3 bases: TGTGCCAGCTCACCTAGACAGGAGAATGAAAAACTGTTTTTT. As protein: CASSPRQENEKLFF.

The table lists this clone with a count of one. CDR3 bases: TGTGCCAGCAGCCCCAGGACAGACTCCTACGAGCAGTACTTC. Translated: CASSPRTDSYEQYF. The V and J genes are TRBV11-1 and TRBJ2-7, with a tentative D call TRBD1 (6 bases). The CDR3 extends over 14 amino acids. The V gene's germline CDR1 is SGHAT and CDR2 FQDESV (reference sequence). The germline V and J ends were trimmed by 5 bases and 0 bases, with 11 bases remaining between them.

This rearrangement joins TRBV4-1 to TRBJ1-2; 10 positions match TRBD1. Germline V gene data show CDR1 as MGHRA and CDR2 as YSYEKL. The CDR3 extends over 18 amino acids. V dropped 4 bases and J dropped 4; count of bases not matched to a gene: 15. CDR3 region: CASSREGTGAQESYGYTF. The CDR3 bases are TGCGCCAGCAGCCGGGAGGGGACAGGGGCTCAGGAGAGCTATGGCTACACCTTC.